This TCR beta chain was obtained from a study of graft-versus-host responses after intestinal transplantation. About the research overall: Transplant recipients had multivisceral, liver-intestinal, or isolated intestinal grafts.

As regards this clone: The antigen is unknown.

The method was immunoSEQ multiplex PCR; TCRdb's version includes in-frame clones alone and lacks a portion of them. The sample contains around 70,000 clones, approximately 88% of which appear only once. This receptor was taken from a human donor who received an intestinal transplant. The material sequenced was unstimulated CD8+ T cells sorted from spleen or lymph node cells, taken before intestinal transplant.

The CDR3, as DNA: TGTGCCAGCAGAGCCGGGTCCCGTAGGTCACCCCTCCACTTT. Amino acids: CASRAGSRRSPLHF. The chain is built from TRBV6-5 and TRBJ1-6; D unresolved. The CDR3 sequence is 14 residues long. Germline CDR1 and CDR2: MNHEY and SVGAGI. V dropped 6 bases and J dropped 10 bases, with 16 bases sitting between them.